A selection of T cell receptor beta chains follows, all from one sample in a study of response to subunit inactivated influenza vaccine. One entry per CDR3 protein, called by TCRdb with MiXCR from the RT-PCR reads. The sample lists some 570,000 distinct CDR3 sequences; approximately 10% were seen once. This sample was shared with a second study, whose subject was T cells expressing NK-cell markers.

This specimen consisted of PBMCs from blood, obtained on the day of vaccination. The receptors shown here come from a man between 45 and 60 years old who received an inactivated influenza vaccine. Both conserved end residues are part of each CDR3. D genes are given only for firm matches. Clone size is stated in some rows and not others, as once, few, many or a class when expanded.

CDR3nt: TGCGCCAGCAGCCCAGGTTTACAGGCCTTAGCCAAAAACATTCAGTACTTC; CDR3aa: CASSPGLQALAKNIQYF; j_gene: TRBJ2-4; v_gene: TRBV4-3; abundance: NA; d_gene: NA
CDR3nt: TGCGCCAGCAGCTTGGACGACTACGGGGTCTATGGCTACACCTTC; CDR3aa: CASSLDDYGVYGYTF; j_gene: TRBJ1-2; v_gene: TRBV5-1; abundance: NA; d_gene: NA
CDR3nt: TGTGCCAGCAGTTCGAGGGGATCGGGGGGAAACACCATATATTTT; CDR3aa: CASSSRGSGGNTIYF; j_gene: TRBJ1-3; v_gene: TRBV6-5; abundance: NA; d_gene: NA
CDR3nt: TGTGCCAGCAGCTTAAGGTCCAGGGTAGGGACTAGCGGGAGTCTCAATGAGCAGTTCTTC; CDR3aa: CASSLRSRVGTSGSLNEQFF; j_gene: TRBJ2-1; v_gene: TRBV7-3; abundance: NA; d_gene: TRBD2
CDR3nt: TGTGCCAGCAGCCCCGTCACTGAAGCTTTCTTT; CDR3aa: CASSPVTEAFF; j_gene: TRBJ1-1; v_gene: TRBV7-8; abundance: many; d_gene: NA
CDR3nt: TGTGCCAGCAGCTTATGGCAGCGGGGCTACACCTTC; CDR3aa: CASSLWQRGYTF; j_gene: TRBJ1-2; v_gene: TRBV7-9; abundance: few; d_gene: NA
CDR3nt: TGTGCCAGTAGTATAGATGGCGGCGAGACCCAGTACTTC; CDR3aa: CASSIDGGETQYF; j_gene: TRBJ2-5; v_gene: TRBV19; abundance: NA; d_gene: NA
CDR3nt: TGTGCCAGCAGTTACCACAGCAGACCCCGTAGCACAGATACGCAGTATTTT; CDR3aa: CASSYHSRPRSTDTQYF; j_gene: TRBJ2-3; v_gene: TRBV6-2/TRBV6-3; abundance: NA; d_gene: NA
CDR3nt: TGTGCCAGCAGTTTCATCCGGTCAGGATCTTACGAGCAGTACTTC; CDR3aa: CASSFIRSGSYEQYF; j_gene: TRBJ2-7; v_gene: TRBV28; abundance: many; d_gene: NA
CDR3nt: TGTGCCAGCAGCCCCCGTGGGGAGCAAGAGACCCAGTACTTC; CDR3aa: CASSPRGEQETQYF; j_gene: TRBJ2-5; v_gene: TRBV4-2; abundance: few; d_gene: NA
CDR3nt: TGTGCCAGCTCACCGGGGCAGAAAGTCAATTCACCCCTCCACTTT; CDR3aa: CASSPGQKVNSPLHF; j_gene: TRBJ1-6; v_gene: TRBV18; abundance: NA; d_gene: NA
CDR3nt: TGCGCCAGCAGCCAATTCCCGAACACTGAAGCTTTCTTT; CDR3aa: CASSQFPNTEAFF; j_gene: TRBJ1-1; v_gene: TRBV4-3; abundance: many; d_gene: NA
CDR3nt: TGTGCCAGCAGTTTAGCAGGCCTCATCTATGGCTACACCTTC; CDR3aa: CASSLAGLIYGYTF; j_gene: TRBJ1-2; v_gene: TRBV12-3/TRBV12-4; abundance: NA; d_gene: NA
CDR3nt: TGTGCCAGCAGCTCCGGGACGGGACCGCCCGAGCAGTACTTC; CDR3aa: CASSSGTGPPEQYF; j_gene: TRBJ2-7; v_gene: TRBV6-1; abundance: NA; d_gene: NA
CDR3nt: TGTGCCAGCAGCTTAGCCGGGGGATTTAAGCATGAGCAGTTCTTC; CDR3aa: CASSLAGGFKHEQFF; j_gene: TRBJ2-1; v_gene: TRBV7-2; abundance: few; d_gene: NA
CDR3nt: TGCAGTGCTAGAGGGACTAGCGGGTATTTTGGTGAGCAGTTCTTC; CDR3aa: CSARGTSGYFGEQFF; j_gene: TRBJ2-1; v_gene: TRBV20-1; abundance: few; d_gene: TRBD2
CDR3nt: TGTGCCAGCAGCATCACTAGGCTCACCTATGGCTACACCTTC; CDR3aa: CASSITRLTYGYTF; j_gene: TRBJ1-2; v_gene: TRBV7-2; abundance: many; d_gene: NA
CDR3nt: TGTGCCAGCAGCGTAGTGAGCGATCCTTCCTACGAGCAGTACTTC; CDR3aa: CASSVVSDPSYEQYF; j_gene: TRBJ2-7; v_gene: TRBV9; abundance: few; d_gene: NA
CDR3nt: TGTGCCACCAGTGACCCGGGACAGGGGGCATATGAGCAGTTCTTC; CDR3aa: CATSDPGQGAYEQFF; j_gene: TRBJ2-1; v_gene: TRBV24-1; abundance: few; d_gene: TRBD1
CDR3nt: TGCGCCAGCAGCTTAGGGGACAGGGTCAATGAGCAGTTCTTC; CDR3aa: CASSLGDRVNEQFF; j_gene: TRBJ2-1; v_gene: TRBV5-1; abundance: few; d_gene: TRBD1
CDR3nt: TGCGCCAGCAGCCAAGCACTCTCCGGGACAGGGTCCTACGAGCAGTACTTC; CDR3aa: CASSQALSGTGSYEQYF; j_gene: TRBJ2-7; v_gene: TRBV4-3; abundance: NA; d_gene: TRBD1
CDR3nt: TGCGCCAGCAGCTTGGGACAGGGAAAATGGGAGACCCAGTACTTC; CDR3aa: CASSLGQGKWETQYF; j_gene: TRBJ2-5; v_gene: TRBV5-1; abundance: many; d_gene: TRBD1
CDR3nt: TGCAGTGCTCGCTGGGACGGAACGAGCTCCTACAATGAGCAGTTCTTC; CDR3aa: CSARWDGTSSYNEQFF; j_gene: TRBJ2-1; v_gene: TRBV20-1; abundance: few; d_gene: NA
CDR3nt: TGCAGTGCTAGAGATCCGATGGACAGACGATTAGCCTACGAGCAGTACTTC; CDR3aa: CSARDPMDRRLAYEQYF; j_gene: TRBJ2-7; v_gene: TRBV20-1; abundance: NA; d_gene: NA
CDR3nt: TGTGCCAGCAGCGGAAAGGAGAAGTACTTC; CDR3aa: CASSGKEKYF; j_gene: TRBJ2-7; v_gene: TRBV28; abundance: NA; d_gene: NA
CDR3nt: TGCGCCAGCAGCCCGGGAATGAGCATTGAAAAACTGTTTTTT; CDR3aa: CASSPGMSIEKLFF; j_gene: TRBJ1-4; v_gene: TRBV4-3; abundance: few; d_gene: NA
CDR3nt: TGTGCCAGCTCACCACCTAGCGGGAGGGCGCAGTTCTTC; CDR3aa: CASSPPSGRAQFF; j_gene: TRBJ2-1; v_gene: TRBV18; abundance: few; d_gene: TRBD2
CDR3nt: TGTGCCAGCAGCCGCGGACTGGTTACAGATACGCAGTATTTT; CDR3aa: CASSRGLVTDTQYF; j_gene: TRBJ2-3; v_gene: TRBV7-2; abundance: many; d_gene: NA
CDR3nt: TGTGCCAGCAGTACAGGGCCCGGGGAGCTGTTTTTT; CDR3aa: CASSTGPGELFF; j_gene: TRBJ2-2; v_gene: TRBV12-3/TRBV12-4; abundance: many; d_gene: NA
CDR3nt: TGCAGTGCGCGAACGGGGGCTAATCCATTCGCCTCCTACGAGCAGTACTTC; CDR3aa: CSARTGANPFASYEQYF; j_gene: TRBJ2-7; v_gene: TRBV20-1; abundance: few; d_gene: NA
CDR3nt: TGTGCCAGCAGCGTGGCACGGAACAGGGAAACTGGGGCCAACGTCCTGACTTTC; CDR3aa: CASSVARNRETGANVLTF; j_gene: TRBJ2-6; v_gene: TRBV9; abundance: NA; d_gene: NA